One sample yielded the 3 T cell receptor beta chains listed below, sequenced in a study of blood T cell repertoires in COVID-19. Libraries were prepared by immunoSEQ multiplex PCR; TCRdb keeps only in-frame clonotypes and omits some of them. The table has 60,000 to 95,000 clones, under 95% seen once. The sample comprised peripheral blood. These TCRs come from a human donor in a cohort sampled during active COVID-19.

The chain links TRBV19 to TRBJ2-3; 13 bases align to TRBD2. Germline CDR1 and CDR2: LNHDA and SQIVND (reference sequence). The CDR3 has 18 residues. The V gene end was trimmed by 1 base and the J gene end by 0 bases; junction bases not matched to a gene: 4. The CDR3 region has the DNA TGTGCCAGTAGTATAGGTCCGGGACTAGCGGGGAGCACAGATACGCAGTATTTT. It yields the protein CASSIGPGLAGSTDTQYF.

The chain carries TRBV5-1 and TRBJ2-1; the match to TRBD2 covers 13 bases. J was trimmed by 8 bases and V by 6 bases; bases with no gene match: 11. CDR1 SGHRS and CDR2 YFSETQ come from the germline V gene. CDR3 size: 16 residues. The CDR3 region has the DNA TGCGCCAGCACCTGGACTAGCGGGGGCGACGGCGATGAGCAGTTCTTC. Protein product: CASTWTSGGDGDEQFF.

CDR3 DNA: TGTGCCAGTAGTCGGGACAGGGGGCCCCAAGAGACCCAGTACTTC. Encoded protein: CASSRDRGPQETQYF. The chain uses TRBV19 and TRBJ2-5; 12 bases line up with TRBD1. V dropped 5 bases and J dropped 1; count of bases not matched to a gene: 2. Germline-derived CDR1 and CDR2 are LNHDA and SQIVND (reference sequence). The CDR3 loop spans 15 amino acids.